What follows are 13 T cell receptor beta chains derived from one specimen sequenced in a study of cytomegalovirus exposure and HLA in healthy donors. PCR used 60 Vbeta primers and 13 Jbeta primers. TCRdb's table, derived via immunoSEQ multiplex PCR, lists solely in-frame clones and lacks some. The sample lists about 190,000 clones, about nine tenths occurring once. The sequenced sample consisted of PBMCs. The receptors were sampled from a man under 40 in good health and CMV-seronegative.

The chain joins TRBV5-4 to TRBJ2-5; D call uncertain. The CDR3 contains 14 residues. Germline lookup yields CDR1 SGHNT and CDR2 YYREEE (reference sequence). V was pared by 4 bases and J by 5 bases, with 15 bases between. For the CDR3, the DNA is TGTGCCAGCAGCCCGCAGTCGCCTCTGGAGACCCAGTACTTC. Translation: CASSPQSPLETQYF.

The gene calls are TRBV28 and TRBJ2-3; TRBD1 aligns across 10 bases. CDR1 and CDR2 from the germline V gene are MDHEN and SYDVKM. The CDR3 contains 15 residues. V trimming: 5 bases; J trimming: 4 bases; junction bases outside the gene matches: 6. In DNA form, the CDR3 reads TGTGCCAGCAGTCACTCCGGACAGGGGGCAGATACGCAGTATTTT. This encodes CASSHSGQGADTQYF.

V gene TRBV5-4 combines with J gene TRBJ2-5, with a possible D match to TRBD2 (5 bases). The J call is uncertain, as TRBJ2-7 better fits the DNA end. The CDR3 consists of 15 residues. CDR1 and CDR2 from the germline V gene are SGHNT and YYREEE (reference sequence). CDR3 sequence reads: CASSLGANSGNEQYF. DNA of the CDR3: TGTGCCAGCAGCTTGGGAGCGAACTCGGGGAACGAGCAGTACTTC.

The rearrangement links TRBV2 to TRBJ2-4; TRBD2 aligns across 9 bases. The CDR3 has 14 amino acids. Germline V gene sequence: CDR1 SNHLY, CDR2 FYNNEI. Trimming took 10 bases from V and 2 from J; bases not matched to a gene: 6. Written as DNA, the CDR3 is TGTGCCACCTTGCTAGCGGGAACCAAAAACATTCAGTACTTC. Protein product: CATLLAGTKNIQYF.

This sequence joins TRBV27 and TRBJ1-5, with D perhaps matching TRBD1 (6 bases). This CDR3 is 15 amino acids long. Deletions cut 6 bases from V and 5 bases from J, with 17 bases between. Germline loops: CDR1 MNHEY, CDR2 SMNVEV (reference sequence). The CDR3: CASRGSGTSYQPQHF. The CDR3 nucleotides read TGTGCCAGCAGGGGGTCCGGGACATCTTATCAGCCCCAGCATTTT.

The chain is built from TRBV27 and TRBJ2-5, with no clear D. This CDR3 has 13 amino acids. Germline V gene data show CDR1 as MNHEY and CDR2 as SMNVEV (reference sequence). Trimming shortened V by 5 bases and J by 2 bases, and 9 bases separated the two germline ends. The DNA for the CDR3 is TGTGCCAGCAGTAAACTCGGGCAAGAGACCCAGTACTTC. It codes for CASSKLGQETQYF.

J is TRBJ1-1 and V is TRBV28, with D possibly matching TRBD1 (6 bases). The CDR3 covers 15 residues. The V end was cut by 6 bases, the J end by 5 bases, with 19 bases between. CDR1 and CDR2 (germline): MDHEN, SYDVKM. The CDR3 sequence: CASSSPGEPLTEAFF. The CDR3 DNA is TGTGCCAGCAGCTCCCCAGGGGAACCCCTTACTGAAGCTTTCTTT.

The CDR3: CSVRQGGTGELFF. CDR3 sequence (DNA): TGCAGCGTAAGGCAGGGGGGCACCGGGGAGCTGTTTTTT. The rearrangement links TRBV29-1 to TRBJ2-2; maybe TRBD1 (7 bases). The CDR3 has 13 residues. Trimming cost V 6 bases and J 4 bases, with 12 bases left between them. The germline V gene has CDR1 SQVTM and CDR2 ANQGSEA.

This sequence joins TRBV27 and TRBJ1-1; D possibly corresponds to TRBD1 (5 bases). This CDR3 has 13 amino acids. Trimming cost V 6 bases and J 4 bases, with 12 bases left between them. The germline V gene encodes CDR1 MNHEY and CDR2 SMNVEV (reference sequence). The CDR3 region has the DNA TGTGCCAGCAGCGAACGGGGGGGCACTGAAGCTTTCTTT. Residues: CASSERGGTEAFF.

The chain links TRBV5-1 to TRBJ2-7; possibly TRBD2 for D (5 bases). Germline V gene lookup returns CDR1 SGHRS and CDR2 YFSETQ. V lost 2 bases to trimming and J lost 5 bases, with 8 bases between them. The CDR3 length is 12 residues. CDR3 residues: CASSFGEHEQYF. CDR3 in DNA: TGCGCCAGCAGCTTTGGGGAGCACGAGCAGTACTTC.

This chain connects TRBV6-5 to TRBJ1-2; TRBD1 aligns across 10 bases. The CDR3 covers 15 residues. The V gene's germline CDR1 is MNHEY and CDR2 SVGAGI. The junction had 8 bases not matched to a gene; V was cut back by 6 bases and J by 4 bases. This chain's CDR3 is CASRPGTGATYGYTF. The CDR3 nucleotides are TGTGCCAGCAGGCCCGGGACAGGGGCAACCTATGGCTACACCTTC.

The rearrangement uses TRBV5-1 and TRBJ2-1; D perhaps matches TRBD1 (5 bases). The CDR3 covers 15 residues. Germline CDR1 reads SGHRS; CDR2 reads YFSETQ. V was cut by 0 bases and J by 6 bases, with 13 bases left in between. As DNA, the CDR3 is TGCGCCAGCAGCTTGGGTGCAGGGTTAGGCAATGAGCAGTTCTTC. Protein sequence: CASSLGAGLGNEQFF.

The gene calls are TRBV6-5 and TRBJ2-1, with 9 bases fitting TRBD1. Looked up from germline, CDR1 is MNHEY and CDR2 is SVGAGI. V lost 6 bases to trimming and J lost 4 bases; unmatched junction nucleotides: 7. This CDR3 is built from 15 residues. CDR3 in DNA: TGTGCCAGCAGCTACGCCGGGACAGGGTACAATGAGCAGTTCTTC. The encoded protein is CASSYAGTGYNEQFF.